Presented here are 30 T cell receptor beta chains from one specimen sequenced in a study of cytomegalovirus exposure and HLA in healthy donors. The PCR used 60 Vbeta and 13 Jbeta primers. The table came from immunoSEQ multiplex PCR; TCRdb's copy has only in-frame clones and leaves some out. This sample has about 50,000 clones; over 70% occur once, and the top ten carry around 8%. Sequencing was done on a sample of PBMCs. The receptors originated from a man under 40 in good health and CMV-seropositive.

J is TRBJ1-3 and V is TRBV7-9, with D perhaps matching TRBD1 (5 bases). From germline, CDR1 is SEHNR and CDR2 FQNEAQ (reference sequence). V dropped 11 bases and J dropped 2 bases, with 19 bases sitting between them. The CDR3 contains 15 residues. CDR3 region: CAAPSGGVAGNTIYF. The CDR3 nucleotides read TGTGCCGCCCCATCCGGGGGTGTCGCTGGAAACACCATATATTTT.

The chain employs TRBV27 and TRBJ1-6; no definite D call. The V and J ends lost 4 bases and 9 bases respectively, with 7 bases between them. CDR3 length: 12 amino acids. Germline V CDR1 and CDR2: MNHEY, SMNVEV (reference sequence). Here the CDR3 DNA reads TGTGCCAGCAGTTCCGGGGTTTCACCCCTCCACTTT. Protein sequence: CASSSGVSPLHF.

This clone has more than one count but fewer than ten. The chain recombines TRBV4-1 with TRBJ1-1, with D perhaps matching TRBD1 (6 bases). The germline CDR1 and CDR2 sequences are MGHRA and YSYEKL. The CDR3 spans 14 residues. Trimming removed 4 bases from V and 5 bases from J, with 14 bases in between. CDR3 protein: CASSPREGGTEAFF. For the CDR3, the DNA is TGCGCCAGCAGCCCTCGGGAGGGGGGAACTGAAGCTTTCTTT.

The chain employs TRBV6-6 and TRBJ2-3; 10 bases line up with TRBD2. V shed 6 bases and J 2 bases; nucleotides not matched to a gene: 8. The CDR3 spans 16 residues. From germline, CDR1 is MNHNY and CDR2 SVGAGI (reference sequence). CDR3 coding DNA: TGTGCCAGCAGCCCCCGGCTAGCGGGGGCCACAGATACGCAGTATTTT. Its translation: CASSPRLAGATDTQYF.

The chain combines TRBV18 with TRBJ2-5, with D unclear. The CDR3 consists of 12 residues. Germline V gene sequence: CDR1 KGHSH, CDR2 LQKENI. The germline V and J ends were trimmed by 2 bases and 8 bases, with 9 bases remaining between them. The CDR3 spells CASSPIRETQYF. The CDR3 region has the DNA TGTGCCAGCTCACCAATAAGAGAAACCCAGTACTTC.

This chain connects TRBV19 to TRBJ2-7; 8 positions agree with TRBD2. Germline loops: CDR1 LNHDA, CDR2 SQIVND (reference sequence). With V trimmed by 5 bases and J by 1 base, 16 bases remained unmatched. CDR3 length: 18 amino acids. CDR3: CASSLNSNRLATSYEQYF. CDR3 bases: TGTGCCAGTAGTTTGAACTCCAACCGACTAGCGACATCCTACGAGCAGTACTTC.

This chain uses TRBV5-4 with TRBJ1-5, with D possibly being TRBD1 (6 bases). Germline assignment: CDR1 SGHNT and CDR2 YYREEE (reference sequence). The CDR3 sequence is 19 residues long. V was shortened by 1 base and J by 0 bases, with 20 bases between the two germline ends. The CDR3: CASSLTIGQTAVSNQPQHF. The CDR3 bases are TGTGCCAGCAGCTTGACTATTGGACAGACGGCGGTTAGCAATCAGCCCCAGCATTTT.

The chain couples TRBV6-4 to TRBJ2-2, with a possible D match to TRBD1 (5 bases). Between the trimmed V and J ends, which lost 3 bases and 4 bases, there was a span of 15 bases. The CDR3 is 16 residues long. Germline CDR1 is MRHNA and CDR2 is SNTAGT. As DNA, the CDR3 is TGTGCCAGCAGTGAAGAAGGGGCCATGGCCACCGGGGAGCTGTTTTTT. It is translated as CASSEEGAMATGELFF.

The rearrangement uses TRBV9 and TRBJ1-1, with TRBD1 identical over 10 bases. The germline V gene has CDR1 SGDLS and CDR2 YYNGEE. There are 15 residues in the CDR3. V lost 4 bases to trimming and J lost 5 bases; unmatched junction nucleotides: 8. DNA of the CDR3: TGTGCCAGCAGCCGTCGGGGACAGGGGAAAACTGAAGCTTTCTTT. Protein product: CASSRRGQGKTEAFF.

The chain couples TRBV11-3 to TRBJ2-5, with 10 bases fitting TRBD2. CDR1 and CDR2 (germline): SGHNT, YENEEA. The CDR3 totals 16 residues. The ends lost 6 bases at V and 6 bases at J; junction bases unmatched: 13. The CDR3 reads CASSPLGLAGVQTQYF. Written as DNA, the CDR3 is TGTGCCAGCAGTCCGCTGGGGCTAGCGGGGGTCCAGACCCAGTACTTC.

The V gene is TRBV19, the J gene TRBJ2-7, with 7 bases lining up with TRBD2. The germline gives CDR1 LNHDA, CDR2 SQIVND (reference sequence). There are 14 residues in the CDR3. Trimming at V came to 3 bases and at J to 3 bases, leaving 5 bases not matched to a gene. The CDR3 sequence: CASSIQGRDYEQYF. CDR3 sequence (DNA): TGTGCCAGTAGTATCCAAGGGAGGGACTACGAGCAGTACTTC.

The chain carries TRBV7-9 and TRBJ2-1, with 14 nucleotides matching TRBD2. The germline V gene encodes CDR1 SEHNR and CDR2 FQNEAQ (reference sequence). There are 18 residues in the CDR3. V shed 5 bases, J shed 1 base, and the junction held 7 bases outside the gene matches. DNA of the CDR3: TGTGCCAGCAGCGCCTCGGGACTAGCGGGGGTATCCTACAATGAGCAGTTCTTC. Amino acid sequence: CASSASGLAGVSYNEQFF.

V usage is TRBV19 and J usage is TRBJ1-1, with 7 nucleotides matching TRBD1. This CDR3 region has 13 residues. Germline loops: CDR1 LNHDA, CDR2 SQIVND (reference sequence). V lost 9 bases and J lost 2; bases outside the gene matches: 6. CDR3 protein: CARPGDSNTEAFF. Written as DNA, the CDR3 is TGTGCCAGGCCAGGGGACAGCAACACTGAAGCTTTCTTT.

This chain joins TRBV27 and TRBJ2-7; D may be TRBD2 (5 bases). CDR3 length: 15 residues. Germline V gene data show CDR1 as MNHEY and CDR2 as SMNVEV (reference sequence). V was pared by 2 bases and J by 1 base, with 12 bases between. CDR3 protein: CASSLIVSESYEQYF. The CDR3 DNA reads TGTGCCAGCAGTTTAATTGTTAGCGAATCCTACGAGCAGTACTTC.

The chain combines TRBV6-5 with TRBJ2-1, with TRBD2 identical over 13 bases. The trim removed 6 bases at V and 9 bases at J, leaving 8 bases unmatched. The CDR3 has 15 amino acids. Germline V gene data show CDR1 as MNHEY and CDR2 as SVGAGI. For the CDR3, the DNA is TGTGCCAGCAGCCTACTAGCGGGGGGGTGGGGTGAGCAGTTCTTC. It specifies CASSLLAGGWGEQFF.

This clone was seen just once. The chain recombines TRBV7-8 with TRBJ2-7; D possibly corresponds to TRBD1 (6 bases). There are 12 residues in the CDR3. Per the germline V gene, CDR1 is SGHVS and CDR2 is FQNEAQ. The ends were cut back, 9 bases at V and 5 bases at J, with 14 bases in the middle. CDR3 nucleotide sequence: TGTGCCAGGGACAGAATCGGCCACGAGCAGTACTTC. Translating gives CARDRIGHEQYF.

This clone came up once. The chain has TRBV13 and TRBJ1-6, with 9 bases that match TRBD1. Trimming at V came to 6 bases and at J to 1 base, leaving 7 bases not matched to a gene. The CDR3 consists of 17 residues. In germline, CDR1 is PRHDT, CDR2 FYEKMQ (reference sequence). CDR3 coding DNA: TGTGCCAGCAGTTCCTTGGGACAGGGTTCCTATAATTCACCCCTCCACTTT. This encodes CASSSLGQGSYNSPLHF. Full variable domain (remainder filled in from reference TRBV13 and TRBJ1-6): AAGVIQSPRHLIKEKRETATLKCYPIPRHDTVYWYQQGPGQDPQFLISFYEKMQSDKGSIPDRFSAQQFSDYHSELNMSSLELGDSALYFCASSSLGQGSYNSPLHFGNGTRLTVT.

This rearrangement joins TRBV27 to TRBJ2-5; 10 bases are a match to TRBD2. CDR1 and CDR2 (germline): MNHEY, SMNVEV (reference sequence). Trimming took 6 bases from V and 4 from J; bases not matched to a gene: 5. The CDR3 loop spans 14 amino acids. This CDR3 is CASRPGLALETQYF. CDR3 in DNA: TGTGCCAGCAGGCCGGGACTAGCGTTAGAGACCCAGTACTTC.

V and J are TRBV7-9 and TRBJ1-4; D is unclear. V was shortened by 4 bases and J by 7 bases, with 10 bases between the two germline ends. Per the germline V gene, CDR1 is SEHNR and CDR2 is FQNEAQ (reference sequence). The CDR3 spans 13 residues. The CDR3 loop reads CASSSWPIEKLFF. The CDR3 nucleotides are TGTGCCAGCAGCTCGTGGCCGATTGAAAAACTGTTTTTT.

This chain links TRBV2 with TRBJ2-5; no reliable D call. Trimming left V 5 bases short and J 0 bases short, with 10 bases between. Germline CDR1 SNHLY, CDR2 FYNNEI. This CDR3 spans 14 amino acids. The CDR3 DNA reads TGTGCCAGCAGTACGACAAAGAACCAAGAGACCCAGTACTTC. This sequence encodes CASSTTKNQETQYF.

The CDR3: CASSQGANEQFF. The CDR3 DNA sequence: TGCGCCAGCAGCCAAGGGGCGAATGAGCAGTTCTTC. V is TRBV4-1 and J is TRBJ2-1; no clear D. V was shortened by 1 base and J by 7 bases, with 5 bases between the two germline ends. The length of the CDR3 is 12 residues. Germline CDR1 is MGHRA and CDR2 is YSYEKL.

The rearrangement joins TRBV28 to TRBJ1-5; maybe TRBD1 (5 bases). V dropped 6 bases and J dropped 9 bases, with 15 bases sitting between them. CDR3 size: 13 residues. Germline CDR1 MDHEN, CDR2 SYDVKM. The CDR3 DNA is TGTGCCAGCAGCGGGGGGGTACCTGGGCCCCAGCATTTT. It codes for CASSGGVPGPQHF.

V and J are TRBV27 and TRBJ2-7; TRBD2 matches at 8 bases. The V and J ends lost 2 bases and 0 bases, in that order; junction bases with no gene match: 9. From germline, CDR1 is MNHEY and CDR2 SMNVEV (reference sequence). The CDR3 sequence is 17 residues long. This CDR3 reads CASSLRVSGTSSYEQYF. CDR3 sequence (DNA): TGTGCCAGCAGTTTACGTGTTTCTGGGACTAGCTCCTACGAGCAGTACTTC.

This chain links TRBV6-5 with TRBJ2-1; 11 bases line up with TRBD2. Trimming removed 11 bases from V and 9 bases from J; junction bases left unmatched: 9. The CDR3 sequence is 13 residues long. Germline loops: CDR1 MNHEY, CDR2 SVGAGI. CDR3 coding DNA: TGTGCCGTACATAGCGGGGGGGCCCTTGAGCAGTTCTTC. This translates into CAVHSGGALEQFF.

This chain uses TRBV30 with TRBJ1-1, with 9 bases aligning to TRBD1. J lost 4 bases, V lost 3 bases, and 21 bases had no gene match. Germline V CDR1 and CDR2: GTSNPN, SVGIG (reference sequence). The CDR3 is 19 amino acids. CDR3 region: CAWSGPGTGYQSWGTEAFF. In DNA, the CDR3 is TGTGCCTGGAGCGGACCCGGGACAGGGTATCAGAGTTGGGGCACTGAAGCTTTCTTT.

The chain couples TRBV7-9 to TRBJ2-1, with TRBD1 matching 10 bases. The CDR3 has 15 amino acids. The trim removed 5 bases at V and 8 bases at J, leaving 9 bases unmatched. Germline V gives CDR1 SEHNR, CDR2 FQNEAQ (reference sequence). The CDR3 coding sequence is TGTGCCAGCAGCCTTGGACAGGGGGTTGTGGATGAGCAGTTCTTC. This gives the protein CASSLGQGVVDEQFF.

The rearrangement links TRBV5-1 to TRBJ2-7; unclear D gene. The germline CDR1 and CDR2 sequences are SGHRS and YFSETQ. The CDR3 extends over 13 amino acids. V lost 0 bases and J 2 bases, leaving 6 bases between the germline ends. CDR3 in amino acids: CASSLDRTYEQYF. CDR3 DNA: TGCGCCAGCAGCTTGGACAGAACCTACGAGCAGTACTTC.

The V gene is TRBV11-1, the J gene TRBJ1-1; 7 bases are a match to TRBD1. This CDR3 region has 14 residues. Unmatched junction bases numbered 7, after V lost 5 bases and J lost 4 bases. Per germline, CDR1 SGHAT and CDR2 FQDESV (reference sequence). As DNA, the CDR3 is TGTGCCAGCAGCGCTAAGCAGGGGGGCACTGAAGCTTTCTTT. Its protein is CASSAKQGGTEAFF.

J is TRBJ2-7 and V is TRBV29-1, with a tentative D call TRBD1 (6 bases). The CDR3 runs 13 residues. Between the trimmed V and J ends, which lost 1 base and 2 bases, there was a span of 9 bases. In germline, CDR1 is SQVTM, CDR2 ANQGSEA. CDR3 in amino acids: CSVEGTATYEQYF. The CDR3 nucleotides are TGCAGCGTTGAAGGGACAGCGACCTACGAGCAGTACTTC.

The V and J genes are TRBV19 and TRBJ2-2; D may be TRBD2 (6 bases). In germline, CDR1 is LNHDA, CDR2 SQIVND (reference sequence). V was trimmed by 3 bases and J by 7 bases, leaving 15 bases between them. This CDR3 region has 15 residues. The CDR3 coding sequence is TGTGCCAGTAGTATCGTCGGGGGATCGGGCGGGGAGCTGTTTTTT. This translates into CASSIVGGSGGELFF.